This TCR beta chain derives from a study of early T cells in non-severe SARS-CoV-2 infection. At the level of the study: Chains were not paired, and sequencing was done on bulk RNA from unsorted whole blood. General study results and limits: Private and CD4 specificities were missed by VDJdb matching, which favored anti-spike CD8 responses.

The germline V and J ends were trimmed by 5 bases and 2 bases, with 10 bases remaining between them. The CDR3 has 13 residues. The V gene's germline CDR1 is SGHTA and CDR2 FQGNSA. This clonotype has more than one count but fewer than ten. Its antigen remains unidentified. TCRdb called the 5' RACE reads again in MiXCR, with one record for every CDR3 protein. Among around 70,000 distinct CDR3 sequences listed, around 8.7% were seen once. The V and J genes are TRBV7-2 and TRBJ2-7, with unresolved D. The sample comprised whole blood. The sequence derives from an adult who was a healthcare worker with PCR-confirmed SARS-CoV-2 infection or an uninfected control (not recorded which). The CDR3 DNA reads as TGTGCCAGCAGCCTCTCGTGGGCCTACGAGCAGTACTTC. Its translation: CASSLSWAYEQYF.